A selection of T cell receptor beta chains follows, all from one sample in a study of patients and donors after allogeneic stem cell transplantation. TCRdb recomputed calls from the RT-PCR reads with MiXCR, one row per CDR3 protein. The repertoire has about a million distinct CDR3 sequences, more than 15% of them found once; the top ten carry around 6%. Specimen: blood, either unsorted or a sorted T cell fraction (not recorded which). All receptors derive from a human donor who was either an allogeneic HSCT recipient or a stem cell or donor lymphocyte infusion donor (not recorded which). It is not recorded whose cells these are; they may come from a transplant donor. The CDR3 runs from the conserved cysteine through the conserved F or W. D genes are given only for firm matches. Not all rows give a size; the values are once, few, many and, for expanded clones, a class.

J gene,V gene,CDR3 length,D gene,clone size,CDR3 DNA,CDR3 protein
TRBJ2-1,TRBV7-8,17,TRBD2,.,TGTGCCAGCAGCTTAGTACGCGGGAGGAGCTCCTACAATGAGCAGTTCTTC,CASSLVRGRSSYNEQFF
TRBJ2-3,TRBV29-1,13,.,.,TGCAGCGTTGACGGGACTAGCACAGATACGCAGTATTTT,CSVDGTSTDTQYF
TRBJ1-5,TRBV6-5,15,TRBD1,.,TGTGCCAGCAGTACTCGGACAGGGTCCTTTCAGCCCCAGCATTTT,CASSTRTGSFQPQHF
TRBJ1-3,TRBV20-1,14,.,few,TGCAGTGCTAGAGGGACGAGCTCTGGAAACACCATATATTTT,CSARGTSSGNTIYF
TRBJ2-3,TRBV29-1,13,.,.,TGCAGCGTTGAATCCCCCGGGGACGATACGCAGTATTTT,CSVESPGDDTQYF
TRBJ2-7,TRBV28,15,TRBD2,.,TGTGCCAGCAGTCAAGCCGGGCGGGGGGGTTACGAGCAGTACTTC,CASSQAGRGGYEQYF
TRBJ1-2,TRBV4-1,16,.,.,TGCGCCAGCAGCCAAGTGATACAGAGCTATGGTTTTGGCTACACCTTC,CASSQVIQSYGFGYTF
TRBJ2-7,TRBV6-5,11,.,.,TGTGCCAGCAGTTCCGTGGCCGAGCAGTACTTC,CASSSVAEQYF
TRBJ1-2,TRBV6-5,13,TRBD1,.,TGTGCCAGCAGTTACGCGGACAGGCTTGGCTACACCTTC,CASSYADRLGYTF
TRBJ2-7,TRBV6-1,16,.,few,TGTGCCAGCAGTGAAGCGGGTCCCGGGGGAAGCTACGAGCAGTACTTC,CASSEAGPGGSYEQYF
TRBJ2-5,TRBV7-8,15,.,.,TGTGCCAGCAGCTTAGACCCTAGCTACCAAGAGACCCAGTACTTC,CASSLDPSYQETQYF